The sequence of this T cell receptor beta chain was determined in a study of blood T cell repertoires in COVID-19. Background on the study: COVID-19 samples collected from the United States, Italy and Spain covered acute and convalescent phases. PBMCs, B-cell-depleted T cells, or T cells provided the cDNA or gDNA that made up the material.

The count of this clone is one. In the original analysis: Researchers report that nucleated cell counts were estimated from reference gene primer amplification. Clones were sequenced by immunoSEQ multiplex PCR, and TCRdb holds only the in-frame ones, with some missing. Clonal size and the V and J genes are those of that table, whereas D and trimming came from the DNA. The data show approximately 70,000 clones, with around 90% seen just once and approximately 4.6% held by the top ten. The sequence came from a human donor in a cohort sampled during active COVID-19. The sequenced sample consisted of peripheral blood.

The DNA for the CDR3 is TGTGCCAGCAGTTCCGGGACACTGAACACTGAAGCTTTCTTT. Translation: CASSSGTLNTEAFF. This chain uses TRBV7-2 with TRBJ1-1, with D perhaps TRBD1 (6 bases). CDR1 and CDR2 from the germline V gene are SGHTA and FQGNSA. The CDR3 consists of 14 residues. Trimming removed 6 bases from V and 0 bases from J, with 11 bases in between.